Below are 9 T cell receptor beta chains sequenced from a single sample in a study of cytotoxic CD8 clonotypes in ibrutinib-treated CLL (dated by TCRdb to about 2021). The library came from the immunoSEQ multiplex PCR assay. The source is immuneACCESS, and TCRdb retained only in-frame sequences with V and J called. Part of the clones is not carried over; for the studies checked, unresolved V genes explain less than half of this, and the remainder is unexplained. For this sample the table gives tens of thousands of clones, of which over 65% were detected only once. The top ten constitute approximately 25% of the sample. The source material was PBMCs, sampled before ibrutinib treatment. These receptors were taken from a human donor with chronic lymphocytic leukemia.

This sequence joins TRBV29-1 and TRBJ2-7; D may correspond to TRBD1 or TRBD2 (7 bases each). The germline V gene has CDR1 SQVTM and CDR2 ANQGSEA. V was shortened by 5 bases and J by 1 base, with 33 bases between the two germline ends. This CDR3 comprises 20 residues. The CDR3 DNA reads TGCAGCGTTCCTAGTAGGGATAGTCAGGGGGAGGGGACCTTGTCCTACGAGCAGTACTTC. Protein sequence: CSVPSRDSQGEGTLSYEQYF.

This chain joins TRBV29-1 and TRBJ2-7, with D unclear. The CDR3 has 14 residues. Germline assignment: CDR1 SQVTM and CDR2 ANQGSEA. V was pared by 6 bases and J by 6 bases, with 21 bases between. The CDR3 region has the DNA TGCAGCGTAGGAGAGGACGGACCTACCCGCGAGCAGTACTTC. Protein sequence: CSVGEDGPTREQYF.

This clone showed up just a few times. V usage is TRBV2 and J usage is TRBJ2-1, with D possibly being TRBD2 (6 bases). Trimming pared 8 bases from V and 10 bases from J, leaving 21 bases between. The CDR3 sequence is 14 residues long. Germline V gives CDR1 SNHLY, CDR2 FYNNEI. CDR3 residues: CASSEGIRLAEQFF. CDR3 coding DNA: TGTGCCAGCTCGGAGGGCATTCGGTTGGCGGAGCAGTTCTTC.

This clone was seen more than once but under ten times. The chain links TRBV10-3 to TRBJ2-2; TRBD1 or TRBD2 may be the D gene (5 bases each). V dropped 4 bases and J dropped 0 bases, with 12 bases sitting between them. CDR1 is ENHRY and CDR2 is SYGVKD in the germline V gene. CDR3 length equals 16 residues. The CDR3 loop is CAISVVQGPNTGELFF. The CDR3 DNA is TGTGCCATCAGTGTGGTGCAGGGACCGAACACCGGGGAGCTGTTTTTT.

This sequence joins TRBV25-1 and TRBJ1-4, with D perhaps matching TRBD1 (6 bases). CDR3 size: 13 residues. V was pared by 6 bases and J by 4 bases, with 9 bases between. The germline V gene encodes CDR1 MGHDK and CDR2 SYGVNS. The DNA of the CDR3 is TGTGCCAGCAGCCAGGACAGTAATGAAAAACTGTTTTTT. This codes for CASSQDSNEKLFF.

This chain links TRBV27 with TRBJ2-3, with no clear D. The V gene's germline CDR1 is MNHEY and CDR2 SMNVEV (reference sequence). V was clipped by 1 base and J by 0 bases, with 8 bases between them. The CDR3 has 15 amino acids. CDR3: CASSLWFSSTDTQYF. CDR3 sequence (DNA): TGTGCCAGCAGTTTATGGTTCTCTAGCACAGATACGCAGTATTTT.

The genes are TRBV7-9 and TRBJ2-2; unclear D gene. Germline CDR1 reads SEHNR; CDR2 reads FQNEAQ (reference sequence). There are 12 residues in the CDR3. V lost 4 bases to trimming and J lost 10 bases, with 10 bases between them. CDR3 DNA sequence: TGTGCCAGCAGCTACCCGTCCCCGGAGCTGTTTTTT. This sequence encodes CASSYPSPELFF. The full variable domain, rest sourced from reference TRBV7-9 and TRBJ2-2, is DTGVSQNPRHKITKRGQNVTFRCDPISEHNRLYWYRQTLGQGPEFLTYFQNEAQLEKSRLLSDRFSAERPKGSFSTLEIQRTEQGDSAMYLCASSYPSPELFFGEGSRLTVL.

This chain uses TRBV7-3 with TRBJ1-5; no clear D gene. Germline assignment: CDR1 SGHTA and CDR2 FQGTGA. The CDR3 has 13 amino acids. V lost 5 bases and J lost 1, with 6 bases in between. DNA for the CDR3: TGTGCCAGCAGCCTCGCGAGCAATCAGCCCCAGCATTTT. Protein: CASSLASNQPQHF.

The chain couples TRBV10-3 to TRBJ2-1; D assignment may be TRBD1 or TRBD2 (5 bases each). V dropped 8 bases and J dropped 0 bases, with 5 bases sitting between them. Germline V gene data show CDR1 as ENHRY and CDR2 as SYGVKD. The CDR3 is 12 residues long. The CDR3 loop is CAIGGSYNEQFF. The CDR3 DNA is TGTGCCATCGGGGGCTCCTACAATGAGCAGTTCTTC.